The rows below give T cell receptor beta chains drawn from one sample of a study of T cell changes during pregnancy in multiple sclerosis. The repertoire was sequenced with immunoSEQ multiplex PCR; TCRdb's copy has only in-frame clones and lacks some. The data show tens of thousands of clones, 90% seen once. Source: CD4+ T cells from peripheral blood mononuclear cells, taken in the third trimester of pregnancy. The receptors were gathered from a female donor in good health, enrolled as a control in a pregnancy study. Both conserved end residues are part of each CDR3. A D gene is named only where the DNA matches it firmly. Not all rows give a size; the values are once, few, many and, for expanded clones, a class.

D	V	J	size	CDR3	DNA
TRBD2	TRBV5-5	TRBJ2-7	NA	CASSLSLLAGHEQYF	TGTGCCAGCAGCTTGTCCCTCCTAGCGGGACACGAGCAGTACTTC
TRBD1	TRBV4-1	TRBJ1-1	NA	CASSQGTGAEAFF	TGCGCCAGCAGCCAAGGGACAGGGGCCGAAGCTTTCTTT
TRBD1	TRBV7-2	TRBJ2-2	NA	CASSSTGWYTGELFF	TGTGCCAGCAGCTCGACAGGGTGGTATACCGGGGAGCTGTTTTTT
TRBD2	TRBV10-2	TRBJ2-7	NA	CASSTAGGEGEQYF	TGCGCCAGCAGCACAGCGGGGGGTGAAGGCGAGCAGTACTTC
NA	TRBV4-2	TRBJ1-5	NA	CASSQDRAGAQPQHF	TGTGCCAGCAGCCAAGATAGGGCAGGGGCACAGCCCCAGCATTTT
TRBD2	TRBV7-6	TRBJ2-1	NA	CASRALPGSGGHEQFF	TGTGCCAGCAGGGCCCTACCGGGTAGCGGGGGGCATGAGCAGTTCTTC
TRBD2	TRBV5-1	TRBJ2-2	NA	CASSLGTGTRAGELFF	TGCGCCAGCAGCTTGGGTACCGGGACTAGGGCCGGGGAGCTGTTTTTT
NA	TRBV19	TRBJ1-1	NA	CASSILSENTEAFF	TGTGCCAGTAGTATTCTGAGTGAGAACACTGAAGCTTTCTTT
NA	TRBV30	TRBJ1-1	NA	CAWTPPLGGGTEAFF	TGTGCCTGGACCCCCCCACTCGGGGGGGGCACTGAAGCTTTCTTT
NA	TRBV18	TRBJ2-7	NA	CASSPPRSQKGDYEQYF	TGTGCCAGCTCACCACCTCGGTCTCAAAAGGGGGACTACGAGCAGTACTTC
TRBD1	TRBV30	TRBJ1-3	NA	CAWSQTGVYSGNTIYF	TGTGCCTGGAGTCAGACAGGGGTCTACTCTGGAAACACCATATATTTT
NA	TRBV15	TRBJ2-5	once	CATSRVALKQETQYF	TGTGCCACCAGCAGAGTCGCCCTAAAACAGGAGACCCAGTACTTC
NA	TRBV11-2	TRBJ2-1	NA	CASSLGQGGSSYNEQFF	TGTGCCAGCAGCTTAGGGCAGGGCGGAAGCTCCTACAATGAGCAGTTCTTC
NA	TRBV19	TRBJ1-2	once	CATFNMGGGFGYTF	TGTGCCACCTTCAACATGGGGGGAGGGTTTGGCTACACCTTC
TRBD1	TRBV9	TRBJ2-7	NA	CASSPRTGPPYEQYF	TGTGCCAGCAGCCCGCGGACAGGCCCCCCCTACGAGCAGTACTTC
TRBD1	TRBV9	TRBJ1-5	NA	CASSVGQGNQPQHF	TGTGCCAGCAGCGTAGGACAGGGGAATCAGCCCCAGCATTTT
TRBD1	TRBV6-5	TRBJ2-7	NA	CASSRGQGLSYEQYF	TGTGCCAGCAGTCGGGGACAGGGTTTGTCCTACGAGCAGTACTTC
NA	TRBV5-6	TRBJ1-2	NA	CASSPGVWPGGYTF	TGTGCCAGCAGCCCAGGGGTATGGCCTGGCGGCTACACCTTC
TRBD1	TRBV28	TRBJ1-2	once	CASLGQGRNYGYTF	TGTGCCAGCTTGGGACAGGGGAGGAACTATGGCTACACCTTC
NA	TRBV2	TRBJ1-5	NA	CASKTAYSNQPQHF	TGTGCCAGCAAGACAGCTTATAGCAATCAGCCCCAGCATTTT
TRBD1	TRBV7-8	TRBJ1-2	NA	CASSLSPGQGNYGYTF	TGTGCCAGCAGCTTAAGCCCGGGACAGGGGAACTATGGCTACACCTTC
TRBD2	TRBV9	TRBJ2-7	NA	CASSPSGLPTYEQYF	TGTGCCAGCAGCCCTTCGGGACTACCTACTTACGAGCAGTACTTC
TRBD2	TRBV7-2	TRBJ2-3	NA	CASSSGLAGGTDTQYF	TGTGCCAGCAGCTCGGGACTAGCGGGAGGCACAGATACGCAGTATTTT
NA	TRBV15	TRBJ2-5	NA	CATSRDLDYQETQYF	TGTGCCACCAGCAGAGATCTGGACTATCAAGAGACCCAGTACTTC
NA	TRBV9	TRBJ2-7	NA	CASSVGAGADPYEQYF	TGTGCCAGCAGCGTAGGCGCAGGGGCTGATCCCTACGAGCAGTACTTC
NA	TRBV14	TRBJ1-2	NA	CASSRGQLRTYGYTF	TGTGCCAGCAGCCGAGGACAGCTTAGGACCTATGGCTACACCTTC
TRBD2	TRBV5-8	TRBJ2-3	NA	CASSLGLAGGADTQYF	TGTGCCAGCAGCTTGGGACTAGCGGGAGGGGCAGATACGCAGTATTTT
TRBD1	TRBV7-9	TRBJ2-7	NA	CASSSTGGLYEQYF	TGTGCCAGCAGCTCGACAGGGGGCCTCTACGAGCAGTACTTC
NA	TRBV6-6	TRBJ2-7	NA	CASSYSNRDNEQYF	TGTGCCAGCAGTTACTCGAACAGGGACAACGAGCAGTACTTC
NA	TRBV7-9	TRBJ1-1	NA	CASSLQAGSEAFF	TGTGCCAGCAGCCTCCAGGCCGGTAGTGAAGCTTTCTTT
TRBD1	TRBV18	TRBJ1-1	NA	CASSRDRGYTEAFF	TGTGCCAGCTCCAGGGACAGGGGATATACTGAAGCTTTCTTT
NA	TRBV4-3	TRBJ2-7	NA	CASSQDSNSYEQYF	TGCGCCAGCAGCCAAGATTCAAACTCCTACGAGCAGTACTTC
TRBD1	TRBV2	TRBJ1-3	NA	CASGAQGYSGNTIYF	TGTGCCAGCGGTGCACAGGGGTACTCTGGAAACACCATATATTTT
NA	TRBV7-2	TRBJ1-4	NA	CASSSGQYGEKLFF	TGTGCCAGCAGCTCAGGACAGTACGGTGAAAAACTGTTTTTT
NA	TRBV11-2	TRBJ2-1	NA	CASTQTGGEQFF	TGTGCCAGCACTCAGACAGGTGGGGAGCAGTTCTTC
TRBD1	TRBV6-6	TRBJ2-3	NA	CASSSRGQGTRDTQYF	TGTGCCAGCAGTTCACGGGGACAGGGGACTAGAGATACGCAGTATTTT